This T cell receptor (beta chain) is from a study of blood T cells in healthy people across ages. Alongside a J-beta primer mix, a sample-barcoded 5' primer served in a second PCR lasting about 7 to 12 cycles. A single record per CDR3 protein comes from TCRdb applying MiXCR to the 5' RACE reads. Here the sample spans 1.8 million or so distinct CDR3 sequences, more than 35% being singletons. This clonotype was found a few times. Germline V gene sequence: CDR1 DFQATT, CDR2 SNEGSKA (reference sequence). The CDR3 is 14 amino acids. Trimming at V came to 6 bases and at J to 1 base, leaving 7 bases not matched to a gene.

The sample consisted of blood. The TCR originated in a human donor in good health. The genes are TRBV20-1 and TRBJ2-3; TRBD1 matches 7 bases. In DNA form, the CDR3 reads TGCAGTGCAGTTCAGGGGGATCGCACAGATACGCAGTATTTT. Protein sequence: CSAVQGDRTDTQYF.